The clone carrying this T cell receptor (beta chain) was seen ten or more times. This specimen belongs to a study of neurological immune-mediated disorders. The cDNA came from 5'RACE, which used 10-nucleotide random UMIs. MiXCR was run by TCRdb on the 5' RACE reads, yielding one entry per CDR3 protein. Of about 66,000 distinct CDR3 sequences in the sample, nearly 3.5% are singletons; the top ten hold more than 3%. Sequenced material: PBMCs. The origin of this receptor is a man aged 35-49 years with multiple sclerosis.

Written as DNA, the CDR3 is TGTGCCAGCAGCTTAGATGGCTCCTCGTCCTACGAGCAGTACTTC. Translated, it gives CASSLDGSSSYEQYF. The V and J genes are TRBV7-6 and TRBJ2-7; D is undetermined. The CDR3 runs 15 residues. The germline gives CDR1 SGHVS, CDR2 FNYEAQ. V was shortened by 1 base and J by 1 base, with 11 bases between the two germline ends.